Below, one T cell receptor (beta chain) is given with its context. Its antigen is still unknown. The sample is drawn from a study of T cells after yellow fever vaccination. Study summary: Fractions of low cell number were prepared using SMART-Seq v4 Ultra Low Input. Study outcomes and limitations: By day 5 rather than day 15, the secondary response had peaked, though it was weaker. The study noted that FACS-sorted repertoires could contain abundant clonotypes contaminating from the bulk population.

The V end was cut by 4 bases, the J end by 8 bases, with 18 bases between. The CDR3 runs 14 residues. Germline values: CDR1 SGHRS, CDR2 YFSETQ. Template switching with 5'RACE generated the TCR cDNA and added a universal primer site and UMIs. TCRdb used MiXCR to reprocess the 5' RACE reads, holding one entry per CDR3 protein. Counted here are a few hundred thousand distinct CDR3 sequences, roughly 8.7% occurring once; the ten biggest clones make up around 3.3%. The source is a man aged 18 to 29 who received the YFV17D yellow fever vaccine. Material: CD4+ T cells sorted from PBMCs, obtained 5 days after the yellow fever booster vaccination. The genes are TRBV5-1 and TRBJ1-2; D unresolved. As DNA, the CDR3 is TGCGCCAGCAGCCCGGAGACTGGTCTCAAGGGCTACACCTTC. This translates into CASSPETGLKGYTF.